This T cell receptor beta chain was found in a study of regulatory T cells in long-lasting Graves disease. Construction of TCR beta libraries relied on iRepertoire HTBI primers and on Arm-PCR targeting CDR3 regions. Via MiXCR, TCRdb re-called the multiplex PCR reads, giving one row per CDR3 protein. Counted here are about 540,000 distinct CDR3 sequences, 13% occurring once; the ten biggest clones make up about 9.1%. V lost 6 bases, J lost 4 bases, and 24 bases lay in between. CDR1 is DFQATT, CDR2 SNEGSKA, per germline (reference sequence). This CDR3 comprises 16 residues. Noted time point: newly diagnosed GD, antithyroid drugs for less than 3 months. RNA extracted from PBMCs served as the sequencing template. The sample was also linked to a second study, of T cells in Graves' hyperthyroidism and ophthalmopathy. That work contributes: Participants, patients aged 18 to 65, had newly diagnosed hyperthyroidism with a duration under 2 months. Clonotypes that were expanded in thyroid above 0.001 mostly appeared in blood too.

Material: peripheral blood mononuclear cells (PBMCs), obtained at new diagnosis, from a patient treated with antithyroid drugs. This chain uses TRBV20-1 with TRBJ1-1; perhaps TRBD1 as D (6 bases). The clonotype originates from a man aged 30-40 years with Graves disease. The CDR3 reads CSAPDGGRGMSTEAFF. CDR3 nucleotides: TGCAGTGCCCCAGATGGGGGCCGCGGAATGAGCACTGAAGCTTTCTTT.